Presented here are 20 T cell receptor beta chains from one specimen sequenced in a study of Tregs in tolerant kidney transplant recipients. Profiled with immunoSEQ multiplex PCR; TCRdb holds only in-frame clones, not every one. The repertoire includes 85,000 to 100,000 clones, 93% of them detected once, and 0.46% sits in the top ten. This specimen was CD4+ T cells from blood, taken before the transplant. The receptors stem from a human donor who received a combined kidney and bone marrow transplant.

This chain links TRBV6-1 with TRBJ1-2; no firm D call. The germline V gene encodes CDR1 MNHNS and CDR2 SASEGT. The CDR3 has 14 amino acids. The ends were cut back, 2 bases at V and 4 bases at J, with 11 bases in the middle. CDR3 nucleotides: TGTGCCAGCAGTGAAACGCAGGCATCCTATGGCTACACCTTC. As protein: CASSETQASYGYTF.

The chain has TRBV30 and TRBJ1-2, with TRBD1 as a possible D gene (5 bases). CDR1 is GTSNPN and CDR2 is SVGIG in the germline V gene (reference sequence). The CDR3 is 14 amino acids. Trimming stripped 7 bases from V and 5 bases from J, with 20 bases between. CDR3 amino acids: CASTSSGVLYGYTF. CDR3 nucleotide sequence: TGTGCCTCGACCTCCTCGGGGGTTCTGTATGGCTACACCTTC.

This chain's CDR3 is CASSQELGWGAARNSPLHF. CDR3 sequence (DNA): TGTGCCAGCAGCCAAGAACTCGGGTGGGGAGCGGCGAGGAATTCACCCCTCCACTTT. The chain combines TRBV14 with TRBJ1-6; no clear D. CDR1 and CDR2 (germline): SGHDN, FVKESK. Trimming shortened V by 0 bases and J by 7 bases, and 22 bases separated the two germline ends. This CDR3 has 19 residues. Variable domain in full (rest from reference TRBV14 and TRBJ1-6): EAGVTQFPSHSVIEKGQTVTLRCDPISGHDNLYWYRRVMGKEIKFLLHFVKESKQDESGMPNNRFLAERTGGTYSTLKVQPAELEDSGVYFCASSQELGWGAARNSPLHFGNGTRLTVT.

This clone was detected only a few times. The rearrangement joins TRBV18 to TRBJ2-7; TRBD1 agrees at 7 bases. CDR1 and CDR2 (germline): KGHSH, LQKENI. The junction had 7 bases not matched to a gene; V was cut back by 3 bases and J by 2 bases. The CDR3 is made up of 15 amino acids. Here the CDR3 DNA reads TGTGCCAGCTCACCCGATTGGCAGGGGGCCTACGAGCAGTACTTC. Protein sequence: CASSPDWQGAYEQYF.

This clone was seen only a few times. This sequence joins TRBV5-6 and TRBJ2-6; 8 bases agree with TRBD1. CDR1 is SGHDT, CDR2 YYEEEE, per germline. The junction had 10 bases not matched to a gene; V was cut back by 4 bases and J by 1 base. The CDR3 consists of 18 residues. Here the CDR3 DNA reads TGTGCCAGCAGCCTGGGACAGGTCGTATTATCTGGGGCCAACGTCCTGACTTTC. Translating it yields CASSLGQVVLSGANVLTF. Full variable domain (remainder filled in from reference TRBV5-6 and TRBJ2-6): DAGVTQSPTHLIKTRGQQVTLRCSPKSGHDTVSWYQQALGQGPQFIFQYYEEEERQRGNFPDRFSGHQFPNYSSELNVNALLLGDSALYLCASSLGQVVLSGANVLTFGAGSRLTVL.

This chain links TRBV27 with TRBJ1-2, with 10 bases identical to TRBD1. The V gene's germline CDR1 is MNHEY and CDR2 SMNVEV (reference sequence). Trimming removed 2 bases from V and 7 bases from J; junction bases left unmatched: 10. This CDR3 is built from 16 residues. The CDR3 DNA follows: TGTGCCAGCAGTTTAAGTGGTAGGACAGGGGGTTTTGGCTACACCTTC. Translation: CASSLSGRTGGFGYTF.

The chain links TRBV9 to TRBJ1-2; 8 bases align to TRBD1. The V segment lost 2 bases and the J segment 4 bases; nucleotides outside the gene matches: 4. Germline V lookup: CDR1 SGDLS, CDR2 YYNGEE. This CDR3 region has 14 residues. This chain's CDR3 is CASSVSGGPYGYTF. In nucleotides, the CDR3 is TGTGCCAGCAGCGTCTCAGGGGGCCCCTATGGCTACACCTTC.

V and J are TRBV9 and TRBJ1-3; no clear D gene. The CDR3 has 15 residues. Germline V gene sequence: CDR1 SGDLS, CDR2 YYNGEE. Trimming pared 1 base from V and 0 bases from J, leaving 8 bases between. CDR3 region: CASSVNSRSGNTIYF. Written as DNA, the CDR3 is TGTGCCAGCAGCGTAAACTCTCGCTCTGGAAACACCATATATTTT.

The CDR3 coding sequence is TGTGCCAGCAGTTTGAAGTCCGAGCAGTACTTC. This translates into CASSLKSEQYF. J is TRBJ2-5 and V is TRBV2; no reliable D call. The end of the DNA is better explained by TRBJ2-7, so the J call may be wrong. Germline lookup yields CDR1 SNHLY and CDR2 FYNNEI. CDR3 length: 11 amino acids.

This chain connects TRBV11-2 to TRBJ1-3; 8 bases are shared with TRBD1. The germline V gene has CDR1 SGHAT and CDR2 FQNNGV. Losses at the gene ends were 5 bases for V and 0 bases for J; bases not matched to a gene: 6. CDR3 length: 16 amino acids. CDR3 nucleotide sequence: TGTGCCAGCAGCCGAGACAGGGGCCACTCTGGAAACACCATATATTTT. Translated, it gives CASSRDRGHSGNTIYF.

The rearrangement uses TRBV7-9 and TRBJ2-7; D gene uncertain. The CDR3 runs 12 residues. Germline CDR1 is SEHNR and CDR2 is FQNEAQ (reference sequence). V lost 4 bases to trimming and J lost 9 bases, with 13 bases between them. DNA for the CDR3: TGTGCCAGCAGCTCGACTCCTTTGAGGCAGTACTTC. This encodes CASSSTPLRQYF.

This clone was recorded once. The CDR3 loop is CASSQDLAGGVILQETQYF. CDR3 nucleotide sequence: TGTGCCAGCAGCCAAGATCTAGCGGGGGGCGTGATTCTGCAAGAGACCCAGTACTTC. The chain recombines TRBV4-2 with TRBJ2-5, with 11 bases aligning to TRBD2. The germline gives CDR1 LGHNA, CDR2 YNFKEQ. The CDR3 covers 19 residues. Trimming took 0 bases from V and 2 from J; bases not matched to a gene: 11.

The chain uses TRBV6-6 and TRBJ2-1; the match to TRBD1 covers 9 bases. Trimming cost V 2 bases and J 6 bases; bases outside gene matches: 8. This CDR3 spans 16 amino acids. CDR1 is MNHNY, CDR2 SVGAGI, per germline (reference sequence). In DNA, the CDR3 is TGTGCCAGCAGTTACGGGACAGGGATAATTTCCAATGAGCAGTTCTTC. Its protein product is CASSYGTGIISNEQFF.

The chain carries TRBV7-9 and TRBJ1-1; perhaps TRBD1 as D (5 bases). CDR3 length equals 14 residues. V lost 2 bases and J lost 4, with 11 bases in between. The germline CDR1 and CDR2 sequences are SEHNR and FQNEAQ (reference sequence). The CDR3 loop reads CASSLTGPSTEAFF. CDR3 nucleotide sequence: TGTGCCAGCAGCTTAACAGGCCCGAGCACTGAAGCTTTCTTT.

The genes are TRBV7-6 and TRBJ2-3; 7 nucleotides match TRBD1. This CDR3 contains 15 residues. CDR1 SGHVS and CDR2 FNYEAQ come from the germline V gene. V lost 5 bases, J lost 1 base, and 6 bases stayed unmatched. The CDR3 sequence: CASSPTGQGTDTQYF. CDR3 DNA sequence: TGTGCCAGCAGCCCCACTGGACAGGGCACAGATACGCAGTATTTT. The whole variable domain, remainder taken from reference TRBV7-6 and TRBJ2-3, is GAGVSQSPRYKVTKRGQDVALRCDPISGHVSLYWYRQALGQGPEFLTYFNYEAQQDKSGLPNDRFSAERPEGSISTLTIQRTEQRDSAMYRCASSPTGQGTDTQYFGPGTRLTVL.

This clone appeared once. The same CDR3 also results from other DNA sequences found in this sample. This chain joins TRBV7-6 and TRBJ1-1; 9 bases fit TRBD1. The V segment lost 3 bases and the J segment 2 bases; nucleotides outside the gene matches: 1. CDR3 length: 14 amino acids. The germline V gene has CDR1 SGHVS and CDR2 FNYEAQ. The DNA for the CDR3 is TGTGCCAGCAGCTTGACAGGGGGAAACACTGAAGCTTTCTTT. Protein sequence: CASSLTGGNTEAFF.

The V gene is TRBV7-6, the J gene TRBJ2-7; maybe TRBD1 (6 bases). The ends were cut back, 5 bases at V and 3 bases at J, with 17 bases in the middle. Germline V gene lookup returns CDR1 SGHVS and CDR2 FNYEAQ. The CDR3 runs to 15 residues. The CDR3 reads CASSPKPDRSYEQYF. CDR3 DNA: TGTGCCAGCAGCCCTAAACCAGACAGGAGCTACGAGCAGTACTTC.

The CDR3 loop reads CASKNRILSYEQYF. CDR3 bases: TGTGCCAGTAAGAACAGGATACTTTCCTACGAGCAGTACTTC. The chain is built from TRBV27 and TRBJ2-7, with a possible D match to TRBD1 (5 bases). The CDR3 has 14 amino acids. Germline V gene sequence: CDR1 MNHEY, CDR2 SMNVEV (reference sequence). V was cut by 9 bases and J by 1 base, with 16 bases left in between.

This clone was seen just once. The V call is TRBV7-7, the J call TRBJ2-5; 10 positions agree with TRBD2. The CDR3 is made up of 21 amino acids. Trimming at V came to 1 base and at J to 3 bases, leaving 20 bases not matched to a gene. CDR1 SSHAT and CDR2 FNYEAQ come from the germline V gene (reference sequence). In DNA form, the CDR3 reads TGTGCCAGCAGCTTAGAGGGGGGACACCGGACTAGCGGCTGGGGCAAAGAGACCCAGTACTTC. It encodes CASSLEGGHRTSGWGKETQYF.

The rearrangement links TRBV7-2 to TRBJ1-2; 7 bases line up with TRBD1. The CDR3 is 13 residues long. Trimming cost V 6 bases and J 8 bases; bases outside gene matches: 9. Germline CDR1 SGHTA, CDR2 FQGNSA. The CDR3 loop is CASRVGTADGYTF. The CDR3 DNA follows: TGTGCCAGCAGGGTAGGGACAGCAGACGGCTACACCTTC.